The clone carrying this TCR beta chain was found many times. Its cognate antigen is unknown. After template switching added a universal primer site, the resulting cDNA carried unique molecular identifiers. Using its own MiXCR run on the 5' RACE reads, TCRdb lists one record per CDR3 protein. The table has approximately 220,000 distinct CDR3 sequences, 7.5% seen once. All donors were healthy, and all were Caucasian. This sample is part of a study of identical twins. With 6 bases removed from V and 9 bases from J, the gap between germline ends came to 9 bases. The CDR3 extends over 11 amino acids. The germline V gene encodes CDR1 MDHEN and CDR2 SYDVKM. Broader study findings: Clonotypes of the beta chain that were abundant in cord blood carried fewer insertions (memory repertoires showed none).

These data also formed part of another study, on yellow fever vaccine responses in identical twins. That paper adds: Twins' vaccine T cell response reportedly gave the appearance of partial convergence and partial personalization.

The origin of this receptor is a woman aged 18-29 years in good health. The sample taken for sequencing was CD8+ T cells sorted from blood. The rearrangement uses TRBV28 and TRBJ1-5; the D gene is possibly TRBD1 (6 bases). The CDR3 bases are TGTGCCAGCAGCCAGGGGACGCCCCAGCATTTT. Its protein product is CASSQGTPQHF.